A single sample gave rise to the 9 T cell receptor beta chains below, sequenced in a study of cytomegalovirus exposure and HLA in healthy donors. 60 Vbeta and 13 Jbeta primers were used in PCR. Assay: immunoSEQ multiplex PCR; the TCRdb copy retains only in-frame clones and omits some. Among about 130,000 clones, around 80% were seen once, and the ten largest hold more than 4.5%. What was sequenced was PBMCs. These receptors came from a man younger than 40 in good health.

The V and J genes are TRBV19 and TRBJ1-5; 7 positions agree with TRBD1. This CDR3 region has 14 residues. The junction had 8 bases not matched to a gene; V was cut back by 4 bases and J by 8 bases. The germline V gene has CDR1 LNHDA and CDR2 SQIVND (reference sequence). CDR3 protein: CASSTRHQGEPQHF. Here the CDR3 DNA reads TGTGCCAGTAGTACCCGACACCAGGGGGAGCCCCAGCATTTT.

The genes are TRBV7-2 and TRBJ2-5; D is possibly TRBD2 (6 bases). V dropped 1 base and J dropped 5 bases, with 8 bases sitting between them. This CDR3 contains 13 residues. Germline V lookup: CDR1 SGHTA, CDR2 FQGNSA. For the CDR3, the DNA is TGTGCCAGCAGCTTAGGTGGGGGGGAGACCCAGTACTTC. This codes for CASSLGGGETQYF.

The rearrangement links TRBV9 to TRBJ1-1; the D gene is possibly TRBD1 (5 bases). Per germline, CDR1 SGDLS and CDR2 YYNGEE. V lost 4 bases to trimming and J lost 6 bases, with 10 bases between them. The CDR3 covers 12 residues. The CDR3 nucleotides are TGTGCCAGCAGCCCAGGGCTCTCTGAAGCTTTCTTT. Amino acid sequence: CASSPGLSEAFF.

The gene calls are TRBV19 and TRBJ2-2; D is perhaps TRBD1 (5 bases). CDR1 is LNHDA and CDR2 is SQIVND in the germline V gene (reference sequence). The CDR3 contains 16 residues. The V end was cut by 5 bases, the J end by 3 bases, with 16 bases between. The CDR3 sequence: CASSPRMGLDTGELFF. The DNA for the CDR3 is TGTGCCAGTAGTCCCCGGATGGGGCTGGACACCGGGGAGCTGTTTTTT.

This rearrangement joins TRBV9 to TRBJ2-1; possible D gene TRBD2, 6 bases. Between the trimmed V and J ends, which lost 0 bases and 5 bases, there was a span of 12 bases. CDR1 is SGDLS and CDR2 is YYNGEE in the germline V gene. There are 15 residues in the CDR3. The CDR3 reads CASSVGWGLDNEQFF. In DNA, the CDR3 is TGTGCCAGCAGCGTAGGGTGGGGACTGGACAATGAGCAGTTCTTC.

The chain couples TRBV19 to TRBJ1-3; D is unclear. Trimming took 8 bases from V and 0 from J, leaving 17 bases between them. This CDR3 contains 16 residues. Germline CDR1 is LNHDA and CDR2 is SQIVND (reference sequence). CDR3 DNA sequence: TGTGCCAGTCATGTGGGCAGCCACTCCTCTGGAAACACCATATATTTT. This codes for CASHVGSHSSGNTIYF.

On this clone itself: An end of the junction differs from the germline gene, which may be a read error. This chain links TRBV7-9 with TRBJ1-5, with D possibly matching TRBD1 (6 bases). The CDR3 spans 16 residues. Per germline, CDR1 SEHNR and CDR2 FQNEAQ (reference sequence). This CDR3 is CSSSLVQGYSNQPQHF. The CDR3 DNA follows: TGTTCCAGCAGCTTGGTACAGGGCTATAGCAATCAGCCCCAGCATTTT.

The genes are TRBV4-1 and TRBJ2-5, with D possibly being TRBD2 (6 bases). Germline values: CDR1 MGHRA, CDR2 YSYEKL. This CDR3 spans 15 amino acids. Trimming stripped 0 bases from V and 10 bases from J, with 18 bases between. CDR3 sequence reads: CASSQDLIDRGVQYF. The DNA for the CDR3 is TGCGCCAGCAGCCAAGATTTAATTGACCGCGGGGTCCAGTACTTC.

V and J are TRBV5-4 and TRBJ2-5, with TRBD2 identical over 8 bases. J was trimmed by 4 bases and V by 3 bases; bases with no gene match: 5. This CDR3 has 14 amino acids. The germline CDR1 and CDR2 sequences are SGHNT and YYREEE (reference sequence). The CDR3 protein is CASSSQRGGETQYF. DNA of the CDR3: TGTGCCAGCAGCTCCCAACGGGGGGGAGAGACCCAGTACTTC.